This T cell receptor beta chain was found in a study of blood T cells in healthy people across ages. Study-wide findings and caveats: Higher diversity and more naive CD4+ cells were features of long-lived donors, compared to aged donors.

About this clonotype: Its antigen is undetermined.

Roughly 10 milliliters of peripheral blood were drawn from each donor. It was with a sample-barcoded 5' primer and a J-beta primer mix that a second PCR of roughly 6 to 12 cycles was run. Each sample provided no less than 2.5 million CDR3-containing paired-end reads. TCRdb independently ran MiXCR on the 5' RACE reads; one entry per CDR3 protein. The sample has over 1,500,000 distinct CDR3 sequences, roughly 52% seen once. The material sequenced was blood. The TCR sequence derives from a woman in her thirties or forties in good health.

The CDR3 here is CASSLQQNPNNEQFF. CDR3 bases: TGCGCCAGCAGCTTGCAACAGAACCCAAACAATGAGCAGTTCTTC. The chain links TRBV5-1 to TRBJ2-1; D is undetermined. V lost 1 base and J lost 5, with 13 bases in between. Germline CDR1 and CDR2: SGHRS and YFSETQ. This CDR3 is built from 15 residues.